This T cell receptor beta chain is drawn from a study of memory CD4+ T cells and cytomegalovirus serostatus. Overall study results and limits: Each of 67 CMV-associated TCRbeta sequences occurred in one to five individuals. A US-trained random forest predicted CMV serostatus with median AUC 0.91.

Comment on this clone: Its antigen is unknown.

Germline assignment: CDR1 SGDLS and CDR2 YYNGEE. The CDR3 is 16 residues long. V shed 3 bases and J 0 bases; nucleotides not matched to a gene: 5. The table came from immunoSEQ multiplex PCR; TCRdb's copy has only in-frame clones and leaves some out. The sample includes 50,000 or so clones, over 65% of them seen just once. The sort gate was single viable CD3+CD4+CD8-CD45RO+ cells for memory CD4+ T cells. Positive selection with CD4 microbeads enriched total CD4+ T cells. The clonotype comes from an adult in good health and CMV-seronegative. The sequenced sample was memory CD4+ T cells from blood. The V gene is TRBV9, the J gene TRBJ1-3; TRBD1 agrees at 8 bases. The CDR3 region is CASSARGQSSGNTIYF. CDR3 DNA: TGTGCCAGCAGCGCCAGGGGGCAAAGCTCTGGAAACACCATATATTTT.